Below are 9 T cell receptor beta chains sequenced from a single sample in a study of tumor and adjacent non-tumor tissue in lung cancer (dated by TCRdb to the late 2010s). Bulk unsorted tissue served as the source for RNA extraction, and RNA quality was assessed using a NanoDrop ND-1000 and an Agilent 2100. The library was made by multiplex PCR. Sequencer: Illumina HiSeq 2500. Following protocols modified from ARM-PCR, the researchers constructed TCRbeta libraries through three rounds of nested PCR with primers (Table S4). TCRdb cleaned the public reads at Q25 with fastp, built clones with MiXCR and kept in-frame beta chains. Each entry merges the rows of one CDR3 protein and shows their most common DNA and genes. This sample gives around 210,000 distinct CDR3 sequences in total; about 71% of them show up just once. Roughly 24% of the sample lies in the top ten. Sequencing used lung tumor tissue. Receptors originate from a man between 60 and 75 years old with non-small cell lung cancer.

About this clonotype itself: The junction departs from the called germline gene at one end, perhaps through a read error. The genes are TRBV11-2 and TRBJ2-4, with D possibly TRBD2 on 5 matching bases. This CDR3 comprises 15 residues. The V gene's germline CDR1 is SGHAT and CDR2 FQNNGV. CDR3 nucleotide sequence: TGTGCCAGCAGCTCCCCGGAGGTGGATAAAAACATTCAATACTTC. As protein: CASSSPEVDKNIQYF. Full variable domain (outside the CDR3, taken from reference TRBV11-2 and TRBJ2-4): EAGVAQSPRYKIIEKRQSVAFWCNPISGHATLYWYQQILGQGPKLLIQFQNNGVVDDSQLPKDRFSAERLKGVDSTLKIQPAKLEDSAVYLCASSSPEVDKNIQYFGAGTRLSVL.

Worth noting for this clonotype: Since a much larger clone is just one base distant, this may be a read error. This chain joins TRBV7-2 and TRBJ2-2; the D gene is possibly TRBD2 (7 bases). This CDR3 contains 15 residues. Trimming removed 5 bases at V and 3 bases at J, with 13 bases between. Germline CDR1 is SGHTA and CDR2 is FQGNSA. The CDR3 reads CASSDGGLYTGELFF. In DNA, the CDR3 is TGTGCCAGCAGCGACGGGGGGCTCTACACCGGGGAGCTGTTTTTT.

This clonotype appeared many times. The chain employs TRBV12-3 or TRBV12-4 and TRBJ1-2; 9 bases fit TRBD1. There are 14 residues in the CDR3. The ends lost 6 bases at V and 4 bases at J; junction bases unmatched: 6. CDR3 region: CASSPQGAGYGYTF. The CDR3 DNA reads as TGTGCCAGCAGCCCACAGGGGGCGGGCTATGGCTACACCTTC.

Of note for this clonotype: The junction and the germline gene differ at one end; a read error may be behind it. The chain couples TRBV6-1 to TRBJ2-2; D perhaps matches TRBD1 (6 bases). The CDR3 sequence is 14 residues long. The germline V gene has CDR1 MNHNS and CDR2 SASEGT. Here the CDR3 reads CASGQRLNTGKLFF. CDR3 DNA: TGTGCCAGCGGACAGAGGCTAAACACCGGGAAGCTGTTTTTT.

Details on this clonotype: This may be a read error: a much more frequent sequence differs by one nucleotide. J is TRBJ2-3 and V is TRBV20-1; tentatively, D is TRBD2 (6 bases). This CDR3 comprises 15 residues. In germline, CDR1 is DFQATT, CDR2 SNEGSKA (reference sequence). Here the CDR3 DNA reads TGCAGTGATAGAGATGAGCAGCGGGGCACAGATACGCAGTATTTT. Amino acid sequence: CSDRDEQRGTDTQYF.

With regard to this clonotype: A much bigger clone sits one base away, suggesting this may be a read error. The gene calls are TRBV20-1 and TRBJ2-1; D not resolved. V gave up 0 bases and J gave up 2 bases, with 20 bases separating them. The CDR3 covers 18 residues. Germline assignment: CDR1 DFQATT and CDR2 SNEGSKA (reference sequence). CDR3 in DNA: TGCAGTGCTAGAGATCACGCACGCACTGGCGGCACCTACAATGAGCAGTTCTTC. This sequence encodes CSARDHARTGGTYNEQFF.

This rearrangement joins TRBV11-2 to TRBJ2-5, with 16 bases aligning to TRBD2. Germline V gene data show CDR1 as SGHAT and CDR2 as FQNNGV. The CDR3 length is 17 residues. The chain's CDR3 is CACSSGLAGGPGETQYF. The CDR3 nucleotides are TGTGCTTGCAGCTCGGGACTAGCGGGGGGGCCTGGGGAGACCCAGTACTTC.

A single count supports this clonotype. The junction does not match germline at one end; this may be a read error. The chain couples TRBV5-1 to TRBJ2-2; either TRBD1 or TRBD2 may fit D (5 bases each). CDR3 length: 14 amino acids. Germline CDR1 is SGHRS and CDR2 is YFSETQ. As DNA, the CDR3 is TGCGCCAGCAGCTCCTGGGCCAGTAGAGGGGAGTTGTTTTTT. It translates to CASSSWASRGELFF.

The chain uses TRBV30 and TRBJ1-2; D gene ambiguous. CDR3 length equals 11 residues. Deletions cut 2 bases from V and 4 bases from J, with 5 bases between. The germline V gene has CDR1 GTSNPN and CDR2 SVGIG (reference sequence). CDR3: CAWSYTYGYTF. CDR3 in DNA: TGTGCCTGGAGTTATACCTATGGCTACACCTTC.